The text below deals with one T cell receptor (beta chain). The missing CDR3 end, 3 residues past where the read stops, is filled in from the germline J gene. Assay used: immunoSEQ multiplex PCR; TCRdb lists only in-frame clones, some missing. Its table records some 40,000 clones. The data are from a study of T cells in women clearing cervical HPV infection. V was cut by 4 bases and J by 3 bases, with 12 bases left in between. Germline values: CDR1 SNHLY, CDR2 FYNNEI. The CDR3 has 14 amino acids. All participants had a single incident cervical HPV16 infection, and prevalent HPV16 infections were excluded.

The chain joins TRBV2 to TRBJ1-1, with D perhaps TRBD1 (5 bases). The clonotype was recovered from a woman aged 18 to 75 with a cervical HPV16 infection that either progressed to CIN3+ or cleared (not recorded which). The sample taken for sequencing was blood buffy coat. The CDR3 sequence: CASSAEQVHTEAFF. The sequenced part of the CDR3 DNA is TGTGCCAGCAGTGCCGAACAGGTTCACACTGAA.